This T cell receptor (beta chain) originates from a study of long-term antiretroviral therapy in people with HIV. Remarks on this clone: Its matching antigen is unknown.

This was the immunoSEQ v3.0 assay at survey level. Each sample aimed for roughly 35,000-50,000 sequenced T-cell genomes. Profiled with immunoSEQ multiplex PCR; TCRdb holds only in-frame clones, not every one. The table has tens of thousands of clones, under 85% seen once. General study points: Documentation of ART adherence, viral resistance or therapy changes was absent.

Between the trimmed V and J ends, which lost 1 base and 8 bases, there was a span of 6 bases. Per germline, CDR1 MGHRA and CDR2 YSYEKL. The CDR3 runs 12 residues. Before DNA extraction, roughly 0.85-10 million cryopreserved PBMC were held in the samples. Sequenced here: unsorted PBMCs, sampled 0.4 years after starting antiretroviral therapy. The chain recombines TRBV4-1 with TRBJ2-1, with D hard to call. The clonotype originates from a man aged 50-59 years with HIV. The CDR3 reads CASSQVGHEQFF. The CDR3 DNA reads TGCGCCAGCAGCCAAGTAGGCCATGAGCAGTTCTTC.